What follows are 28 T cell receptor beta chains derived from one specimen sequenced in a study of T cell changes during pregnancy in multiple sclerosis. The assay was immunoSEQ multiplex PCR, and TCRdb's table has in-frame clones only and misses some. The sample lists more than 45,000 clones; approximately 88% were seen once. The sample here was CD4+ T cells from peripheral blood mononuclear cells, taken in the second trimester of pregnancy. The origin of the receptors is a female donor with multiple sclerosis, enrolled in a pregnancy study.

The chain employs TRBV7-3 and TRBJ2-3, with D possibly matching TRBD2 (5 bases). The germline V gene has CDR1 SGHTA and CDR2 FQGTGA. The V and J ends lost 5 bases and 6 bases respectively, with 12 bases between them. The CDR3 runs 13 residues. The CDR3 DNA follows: TGTGCCAGCAGCCCCTGGGAGTCGGATACGCAGTATTTT. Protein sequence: CASSPWESDTQYF.

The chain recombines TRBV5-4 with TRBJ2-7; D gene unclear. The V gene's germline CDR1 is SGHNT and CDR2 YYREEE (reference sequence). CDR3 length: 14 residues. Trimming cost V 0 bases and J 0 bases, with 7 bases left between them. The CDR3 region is CASSLALASYEQYF. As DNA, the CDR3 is TGTGCCAGCAGCTTGGCCTTAGCCTCCTACGAGCAGTACTTC.

CDR3 sequence: CASSHPLAGDHNEQFF. The CDR3 DNA reads TGTGCCAGCAGCCACCCCCTAGCGGGGGACCACAATGAGCAGTTCTTC. V and J are TRBV14 and TRBJ2-1; 10 nucleotides line up with TRBD2. The germline gives CDR1 SGHDN, CDR2 FVKESK. The CDR3 consists of 16 residues. The V and J ends lost 3 bases and 5 bases, in that order; junction bases with no gene match: 7.

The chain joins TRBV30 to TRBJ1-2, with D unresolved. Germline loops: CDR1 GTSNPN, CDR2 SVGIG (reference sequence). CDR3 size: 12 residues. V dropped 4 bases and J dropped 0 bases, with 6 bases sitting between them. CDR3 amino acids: CAWTVTNYGYTF. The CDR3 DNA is TGTGCCTGGACAGTAACTAACTATGGCTACACCTTC.

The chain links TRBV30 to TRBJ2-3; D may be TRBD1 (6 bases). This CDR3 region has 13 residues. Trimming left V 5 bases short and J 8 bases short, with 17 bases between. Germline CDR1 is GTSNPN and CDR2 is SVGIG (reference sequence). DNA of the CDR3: TGTGCCTGGGCCCCTAAACAGGGCGGTACGCAGTATTTT. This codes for CAWAPKQGGTQYF.

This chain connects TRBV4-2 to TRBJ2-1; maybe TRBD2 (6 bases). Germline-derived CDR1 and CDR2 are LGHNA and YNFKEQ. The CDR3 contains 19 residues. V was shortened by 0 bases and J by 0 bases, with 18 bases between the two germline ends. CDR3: CASSQDGGSKPSSYNEQFF. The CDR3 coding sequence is TGTGCCAGCAGCCAAGACGGGGGTAGTAAACCAAGCTCCTACAATGAGCAGTTCTTC.

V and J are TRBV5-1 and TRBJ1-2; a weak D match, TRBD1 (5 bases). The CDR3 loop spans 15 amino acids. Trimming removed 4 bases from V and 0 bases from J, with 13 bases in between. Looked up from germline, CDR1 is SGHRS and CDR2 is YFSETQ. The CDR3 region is CASSVQRGSNYGYTF. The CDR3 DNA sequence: TGCGCCAGCAGCGTACAAAGGGGCTCTAACTATGGCTACACCTTC.

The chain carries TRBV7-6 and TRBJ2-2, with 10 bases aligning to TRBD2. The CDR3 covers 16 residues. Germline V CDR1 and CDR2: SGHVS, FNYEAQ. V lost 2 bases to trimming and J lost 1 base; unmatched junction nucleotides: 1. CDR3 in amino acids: CASSLRLAGNTGELFF. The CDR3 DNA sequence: TGTGCCAGCAGCTTAAGACTAGCGGGGAACACCGGGGAGCTGTTTTTT.

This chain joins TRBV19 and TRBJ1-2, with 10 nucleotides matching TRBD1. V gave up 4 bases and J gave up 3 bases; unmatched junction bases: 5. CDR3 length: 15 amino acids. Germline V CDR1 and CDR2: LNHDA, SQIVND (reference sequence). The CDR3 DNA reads TGTGCCAGTAGTAGGTCCGGGACAGGGGACTATGGCTACACCTTC. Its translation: CASSRSGTGDYGYTF.

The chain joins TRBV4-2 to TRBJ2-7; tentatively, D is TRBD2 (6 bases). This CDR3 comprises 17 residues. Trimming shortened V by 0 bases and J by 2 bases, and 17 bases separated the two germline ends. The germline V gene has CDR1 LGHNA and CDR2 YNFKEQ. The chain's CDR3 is CASSQETGGGNPYEQYF. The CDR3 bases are TGTGCCAGCAGCCAAGAAACAGGAGGCGGGAACCCCTACGAGCAGTACTTC.

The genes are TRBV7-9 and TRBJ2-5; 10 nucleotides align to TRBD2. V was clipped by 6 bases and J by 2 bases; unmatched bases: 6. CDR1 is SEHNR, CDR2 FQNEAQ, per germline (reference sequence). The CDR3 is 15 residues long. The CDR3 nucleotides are TGTGCCAGCAGTGTGACTAGCGGGCCACAAGAGACCCAGTACTTC. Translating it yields CASSVTSGPQETQYF.

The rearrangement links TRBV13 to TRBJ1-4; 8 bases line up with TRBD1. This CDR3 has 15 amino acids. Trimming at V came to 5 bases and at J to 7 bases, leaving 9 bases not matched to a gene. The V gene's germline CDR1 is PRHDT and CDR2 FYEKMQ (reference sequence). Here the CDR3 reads CASSPSDRGGEKLFF. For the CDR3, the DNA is TGTGCCAGCAGCCCAAGTGACAGGGGTGGTGAAAAACTGTTTTTT.

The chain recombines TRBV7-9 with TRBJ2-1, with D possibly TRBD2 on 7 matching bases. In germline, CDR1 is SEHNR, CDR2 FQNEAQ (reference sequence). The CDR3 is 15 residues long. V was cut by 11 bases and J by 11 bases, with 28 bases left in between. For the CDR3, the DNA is TGTGCCCACCGGCGGGGGAAGAAGAGTGGGGGGCAGCAGTTCTTC. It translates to CAHRRGKKSGGQQFF.

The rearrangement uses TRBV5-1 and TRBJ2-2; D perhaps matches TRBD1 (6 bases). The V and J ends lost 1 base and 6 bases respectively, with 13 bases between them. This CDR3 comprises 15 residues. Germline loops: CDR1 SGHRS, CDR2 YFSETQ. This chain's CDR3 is CASSLTGQTSGELFF. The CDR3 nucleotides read TGCGCCAGCAGCTTGACCGGACAGACCTCCGGGGAGCTGTTTTTT.

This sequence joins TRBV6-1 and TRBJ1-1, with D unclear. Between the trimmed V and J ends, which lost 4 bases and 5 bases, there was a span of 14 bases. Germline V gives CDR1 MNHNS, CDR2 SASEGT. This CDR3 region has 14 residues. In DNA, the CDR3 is TGTGCCAGCAGTGGATACTCCACCGGGACTGAAGCTTTCTTT. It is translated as CASSGYSTGTEAFF.

The CDR3 nucleotides are TGCAGCGTCGCCGGACAGGCGAACTATGGCTACACCTTC. It translates to CSVAGQANYGYTF. This chain connects TRBV29-1 to TRBJ1-2; 7 positions agree with TRBD1. The V gene's germline CDR1 is SQVTM and CDR2 ANQGSEA. This CDR3 comprises 13 residues. The junction had 6 bases not matched to a gene; V was cut back by 6 bases and J by 2 bases.

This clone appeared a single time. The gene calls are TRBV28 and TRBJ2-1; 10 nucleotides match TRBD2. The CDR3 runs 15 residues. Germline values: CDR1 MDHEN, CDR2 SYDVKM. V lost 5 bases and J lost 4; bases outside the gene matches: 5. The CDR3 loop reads CASSLAGAVYNEQFF. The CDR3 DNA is TGTGCCAGCAGTCTAGCGGGAGCTGTGTACAATGAGCAGTTCTTC.

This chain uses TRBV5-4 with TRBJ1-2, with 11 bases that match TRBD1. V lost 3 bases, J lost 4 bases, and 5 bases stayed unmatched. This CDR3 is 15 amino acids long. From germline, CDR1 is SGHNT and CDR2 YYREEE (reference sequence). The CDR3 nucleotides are TGTGCCAGCAGCTCCGGGACAGGGGGGACCTATGGCTACACCTTC. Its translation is CASSSGTGGTYGYTF. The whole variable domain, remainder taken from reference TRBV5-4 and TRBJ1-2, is ETGVTQSPTHLIKTRGQQVTLRCSSQSGHNTVSWYQQALGQGPQFIFQYYREEENGRGNFPPRFSGLQFPNYSSELNVNALELDDSALYLCASSSGTGGTYGYTFGSGTRLTVV.

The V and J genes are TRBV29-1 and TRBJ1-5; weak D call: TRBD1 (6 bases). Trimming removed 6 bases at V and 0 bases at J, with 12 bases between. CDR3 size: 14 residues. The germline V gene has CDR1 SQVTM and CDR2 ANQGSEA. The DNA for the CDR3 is TGCAGCGTCGCCGGACAGTATAGCAATCAGCCCCAGCATTTT. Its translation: CSVAGQYSNQPQHF.

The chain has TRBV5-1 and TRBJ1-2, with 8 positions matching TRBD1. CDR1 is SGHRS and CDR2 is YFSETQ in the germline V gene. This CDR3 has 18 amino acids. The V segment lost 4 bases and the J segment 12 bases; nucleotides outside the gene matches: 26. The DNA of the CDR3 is TGCGCCAGCAGCCGTTGGACAGGGCAGGTGAACACGAACGCGAGCAACACCTTC. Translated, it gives CASSRWTGQVNTNASNTF. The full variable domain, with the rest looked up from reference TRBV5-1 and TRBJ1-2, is KAGVTQTPRYLIKTRGQQVTLSCSPISGHRSVSWYQQTPGQGLQFLFEYFSETQRNKGNFPGRFSGRQFSNSRSEMNVSTLELGDSALYLCASSRWTGQVNTNASNTFGSGTRLTVV.

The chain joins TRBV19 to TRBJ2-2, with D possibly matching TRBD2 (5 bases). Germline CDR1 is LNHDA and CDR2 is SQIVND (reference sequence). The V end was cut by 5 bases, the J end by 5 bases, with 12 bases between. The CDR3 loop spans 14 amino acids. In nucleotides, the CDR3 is TGTGCCAGTAGTCCCACCGGCGGGACCGGGGAGCTGTTTTTT. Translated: CASSPTGGTGELFF.

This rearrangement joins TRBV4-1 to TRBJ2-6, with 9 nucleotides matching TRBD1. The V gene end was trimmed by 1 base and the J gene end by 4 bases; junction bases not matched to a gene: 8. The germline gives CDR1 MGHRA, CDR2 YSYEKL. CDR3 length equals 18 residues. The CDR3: CASSQARDRDSGANVLTF. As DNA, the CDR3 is TGCGCCAGCAGCCAAGCCCGGGACAGGGATTCAGGGGCCAACGTCCTGACTTTC.

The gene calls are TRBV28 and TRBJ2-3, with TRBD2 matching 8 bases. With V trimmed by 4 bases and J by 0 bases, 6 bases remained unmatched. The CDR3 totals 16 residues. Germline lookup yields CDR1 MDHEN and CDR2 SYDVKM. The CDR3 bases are TGTGCCAGCAGTTCTCCCGGGGGGGCTAGCACAGATACGCAGTATTTT. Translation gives CASSSPGGASTDTQYF.

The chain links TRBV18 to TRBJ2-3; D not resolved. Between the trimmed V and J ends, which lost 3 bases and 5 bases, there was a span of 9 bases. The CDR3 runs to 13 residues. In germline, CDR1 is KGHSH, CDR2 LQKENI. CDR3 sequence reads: CASSPPGGDTQYF. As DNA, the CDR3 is TGTGCCAGCTCACCCCCAGGTGGAGATACGCAGTATTTT.

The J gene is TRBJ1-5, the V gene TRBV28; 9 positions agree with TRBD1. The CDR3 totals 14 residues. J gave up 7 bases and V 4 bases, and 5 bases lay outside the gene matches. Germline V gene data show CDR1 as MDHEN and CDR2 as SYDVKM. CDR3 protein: CASSYYRGQQPQHF. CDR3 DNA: TGTGCCAGCAGTTATTACAGGGGGCAACAGCCCCAGCATTTT.

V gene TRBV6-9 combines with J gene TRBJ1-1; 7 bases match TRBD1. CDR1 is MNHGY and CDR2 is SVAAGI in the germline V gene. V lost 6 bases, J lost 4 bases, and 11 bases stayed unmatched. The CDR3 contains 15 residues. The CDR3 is CASRGDSEQGTEAFF. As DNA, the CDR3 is TGTGCCAGCAGGGGGGACAGCGAGCAGGGCACTGAAGCTTTCTTT.

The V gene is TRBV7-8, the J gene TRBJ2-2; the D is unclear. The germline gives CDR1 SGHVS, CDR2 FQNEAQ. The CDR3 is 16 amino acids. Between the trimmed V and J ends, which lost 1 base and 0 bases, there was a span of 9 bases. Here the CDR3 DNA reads TGTGCCAGCAGCTTAGAACAGCTCGCGAACACCGGGGAGCTGTTTTTT. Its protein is CASSLEQLANTGELFF.

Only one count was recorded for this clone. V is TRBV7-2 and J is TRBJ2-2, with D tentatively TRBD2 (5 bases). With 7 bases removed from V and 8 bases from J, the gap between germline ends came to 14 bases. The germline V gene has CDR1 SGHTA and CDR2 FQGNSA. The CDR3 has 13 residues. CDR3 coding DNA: TGTGCCAGCACCATTACTAGAGGGGGGGAGCTGTTTTTT. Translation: CASTITRGGELFF. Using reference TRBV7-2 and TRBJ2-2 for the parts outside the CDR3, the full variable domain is GAGVSQSPSNKVTEKGKDVELRCDPISGHTALYWYRQSLGQGLEFLIYFQGNSAPDKSGLPSDRFSAERTGGSVSTLTIQRTQQEDSAVYLCASTITRGGELFFGEGSRLTVL.